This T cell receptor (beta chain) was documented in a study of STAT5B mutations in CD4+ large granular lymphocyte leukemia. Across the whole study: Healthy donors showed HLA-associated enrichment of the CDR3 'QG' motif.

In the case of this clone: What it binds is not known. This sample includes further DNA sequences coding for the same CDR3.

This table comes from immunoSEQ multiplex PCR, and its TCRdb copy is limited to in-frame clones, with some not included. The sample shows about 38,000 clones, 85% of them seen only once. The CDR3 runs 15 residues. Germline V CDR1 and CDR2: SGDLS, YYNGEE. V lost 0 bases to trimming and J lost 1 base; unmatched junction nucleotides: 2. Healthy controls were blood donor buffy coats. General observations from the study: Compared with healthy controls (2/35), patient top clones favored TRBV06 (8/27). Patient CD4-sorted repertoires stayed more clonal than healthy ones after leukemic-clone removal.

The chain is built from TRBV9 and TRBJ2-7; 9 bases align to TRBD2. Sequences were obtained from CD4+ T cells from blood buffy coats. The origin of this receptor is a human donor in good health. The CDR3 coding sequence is TGTGCCAGCAGCGTAGGTCTAGCGGGGTCCTACGAGCAGTACTTC. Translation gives CASSVGLAGSYEQYF.